The clone carrying this T cell receptor beta chain was picked up many times. Its antigen is as yet unknown. Clones were sequenced by immunoSEQ multiplex PCR, and TCRdb holds only the in-frame ones, with some missing. The sample lists approximately 160,000 clones, under 85% occurring once. Every patient was affected by relapse after autologous stem cell transplantation, while exposure to brentuximab vedotin was not uniform. The CDR3 length is 14 residues. The data originate from a study of PD-1 blockade in classical Hodgkin lymphoma. Study-wide results and caveats: Complete responders showed a baseline diversity that resembled the diversity of newly diagnosed patients. A reduction in baseline TCR diversity was reportedly seen in newly diagnosed patients relative to healthy donors.

This clonotype was sampled from a human donor with classical Hodgkin lymphoma. The sequenced sample was peripheral blood mononuclear cells (PBMCs), obtained before the second cycle of nivolumab. The rearrangement joins TRBV1 to TRBJ2-7; the table's D gene call, TRBD2, was not cross checked with the DNA. TRBV1 is termed a pseudogene. The CDR3 nucleotides read TGCACCAGCAGCCAAGATCGGCCTAGCGGGAAGGTGTACTTC. Protein sequence: CTSSQDRPSGKVYF.